The 19 T cell receptor beta chains below all came from one sample that was sequenced in a study of OX40 agonist ivuxolimab in advanced cancers. Method: immunoSEQ multiplex PCR; TCRdb's copy keeps in-frame clones and lacks some. The sample lists 65,000 to 80,000 clones; more than 70% were seen once. Source: CD4+ or CD8+ T cells sorted from blood, taken in a trial of the OX40 agonist ivuxolimab. These receptors all come from an adult with an advanced solid tumor such as melanoma, head and neck, liver or kidney cancer.

In its sample, this clone was seen once. The CDR3 region has the DNA TGTGCCAGCAGTTACCGCGGGGGGTTGGGGAAACTGTTTTTT. Its translation is CASSYRGGLGKLFF. The chain joins TRBV6-5 to TRBJ1-4; D is possibly TRBD1 (5 bases). The CDR3 consists of 14 residues. CDR1 and CDR2 (germline): MNHEY, SVGAGI. V was shortened by 2 bases and J by 11 bases, with 15 bases between the two germline ends.

The gene calls are TRBV19 and TRBJ1-1, with no clear D. From germline, CDR1 is LNHDA and CDR2 SQIVND (reference sequence). Trimming removed 1 base at V and 4 bases at J, with 10 bases between. This CDR3 is 14 amino acids long. CDR3 protein: CASSIVQMGTEAFF. CDR3 coding DNA: TGTGCCAGTAGTATAGTTCAGATGGGCACTGAAGCTTTCTTT. Full variable domain (remainder filled in from reference TRBV19 and TRBJ1-1): DGGITQSPKYLFRKEGQNVTLSCEQNLNHDAMYWYRQDPGQGLRLIYYSQIVNDFQKGDIAEGYSVSREKKESFPLTVTSAQKNPTAFYLCASSIVQMGTEAFFGQGTRLTVV.

As DNA, the CDR3 is TGTGCCAGCAAACCAGGGGGAGTCAGTGAAAAACTGTTTTTT. This encodes CASKPGGVSEKLFF. V is TRBV6-5 and J is TRBJ1-4, with 7 nucleotides matching TRBD1. Germline lookup yields CDR1 MNHEY and CDR2 SVGAGI. Trimming cost V 7 bases and J 7 bases; bases outside gene matches: 9. CDR3 length: 14 amino acids.

The chain carries TRBV7-2 and TRBJ2-7; 11 positions match TRBD2. Germline-derived CDR1 and CDR2 are SGHTA and FQGNSA. This CDR3 region has 15 residues. The V gene end was trimmed by 9 bases and the J gene end by 0 bases; junction bases not matched to a gene: 7. DNA of the CDR3: TGTGCCAGTAGCGGGAGGGCCAGTTACTCCTACGAGCAGTACTTC. This translates into CASSGRASYSYEQYF.

The chain couples TRBV28 to TRBJ2-5; 8 bases align to TRBD2. The CDR3 totals 15 residues. The junction had 6 bases not matched to a gene; V was cut back by 2 bases and J by 4 bases. Germline V CDR1 and CDR2: MDHEN, SYDVKM. The CDR3 coding sequence is TGTGCCAGCAGTTTACTTGCGGGAGGCATAGAGACCCAGTACTTC. It codes for CASSLLAGGIETQYF.

This rearrangement joins TRBV7-2 to TRBJ2-3; 8 bases line up with TRBD2. The V and J ends lost 3 bases and 2 bases, in that order; junction bases with no gene match: 7. Germline V gene lookup returns CDR1 SGHTA and CDR2 FQGNSA. CDR3 length: 16 residues. The CDR3 DNA reads as TGTGCCAGCAGCTTTGGGCGGGGGGTAAACACAGATACGCAGTATTTT. This encodes CASSFGRGVNTDTQYF.

This sequence joins TRBV6-5 and TRBJ2-2; D possibly corresponds to TRBD1 (6 bases). The ends were cut back, 1 base at V and 0 bases at J, with 9 bases in the middle. Germline CDR1 is MNHEY and CDR2 is SVGAGI. The CDR3 covers 16 residues. The CDR3 nucleotides are TGTGCCAGCAGTTACTTGGGGGCAGCGAACACCGGGGAGCTGTTTTTT. It is translated as CASSYLGAANTGELFF.

The rearrangement links TRBV10-3 to TRBJ2-1; D is perhaps TRBD1 (5 bases). The V end lost 8 bases, the J end lost 8 bases, and 16 bases lay between the germline ends. This CDR3 contains 13 residues. The germline V gene encodes CDR1 ENHRY and CDR2 SYGVKD. CDR3 residues: CAISGRADDEQFF. As DNA, the CDR3 is TGTGCCATCTCGGGCAGGGCTGATGATGAGCAGTTCTTC.

To note about this clone: Different DNA sequences within this sample yield the same CDR3. This chain links TRBV7-2 with TRBJ2-7; 16 bases align to TRBD2. With V trimmed by 5 bases and J by 1 base, 2 bases remained unmatched. CDR1 is SGHTA, CDR2 FQGNSA, per germline. This CDR3 has 16 residues. Written as DNA, the CDR3 is TGTGCCAGCAGCCGGGGACTAGCGGGGGGGTCCTACGAGCAGTACTTC. This translates into CASSRGLAGGSYEQYF.

The J gene is TRBJ2-7, the V gene TRBV6-5; 15 bases map to TRBD2. The J segment lost 6 bases and the V segment lost 6 bases, leaving 6 bases of the junction unmatched. The germline gives CDR1 MNHEY, CDR2 SVGAGI. There are 15 residues in the CDR3. CDR3 sequence: CASSGLAGGHGEQYF. CDR3 bases: TGTGCCAGCAGCGGACTAGCGGGGGGGCATGGCGAGCAGTACTTC.

This sequence joins TRBV7-2 and TRBJ2-5; 9 positions match TRBD2. This CDR3 comprises 14 residues. V lost 10 bases, J lost 5 bases, and 11 bases stayed unmatched. Germline values: CDR1 SGHTA, CDR2 FQGNSA. CDR3 residues: CATQRVAGGETQYF. The CDR3 DNA follows: TGTGCCACCCAGCGCGTGGCGGGGGGGGAGACCCAGTACTTC.

The genes are TRBV30 and TRBJ2-1, with TRBD2 as a possible D gene (6 bases). Germline assignment: CDR1 GTSNPN and CDR2 SVGIG (reference sequence). The CDR3 loop spans 14 amino acids. Trimming took 2 bases from V and 2 from J, leaving 10 bases between them. CDR3: CAWSTLAPYNEQFF. Here the CDR3 DNA reads TGTGCCTGGAGTACTCTAGCGCCCTACAATGAGCAGTTCTTC.

The V call is TRBV4-3, the J call TRBJ2-7, with D possibly matching TRBD2 (5 bases). Between the trimmed V and J ends, which lost 0 bases and 3 bases, there was a span of 9 bases. The germline gives CDR1 LGHNA, CDR2 YSLEER. There are 14 residues in the CDR3. The CDR3 DNA follows: TGCGCCAGCAGCCAAGATCGGGGTGACTACGAGCAGTACTTC. Translation gives CASSQDRGDYEQYF.

The chain carries TRBV27 and TRBJ1-2; a weak D match, TRBD1 (5 bases). CDR1 and CDR2 (germline): MNHEY, SMNVEV (reference sequence). Trimming stripped 5 bases from V and 0 bases from J, with 19 bases between. The CDR3 contains 17 residues. The CDR3 protein is CASSTRDGSLSNYGYTF. The CDR3 DNA follows: TGTGCCAGCAGTACGCGGGACGGAAGTTTGTCTAACTATGGCTACACCTTC.

For this clone: The sample has other DNA sequences that encode this CDR3 too. The chain uses TRBV28 and TRBJ2-3, with D perhaps being TRBD1 or TRBD2 (6 bases each). Per germline, CDR1 MDHEN and CDR2 SYDVKM. This CDR3 contains 14 residues. V gave up 3 bases and J gave up 3 bases, with 10 bases separating them. The CDR3, as DNA: TGTGCCAGCAGTTTGGGGGGCGGTACAGATACGCAGTATTTT. This encodes CASSLGGGTDTQYF.

The rearrangement uses TRBV6-5 and TRBJ2-3; D uncertain. The CDR3 loop spans 14 amino acids. Deletions cut 6 bases from V and 3 bases from J, with 13 bases between. Germline V CDR1 and CDR2: MNHEY, SVGAGI. CDR3 amino acids: CASSFSRGTDTQYF. CDR3 nucleotide sequence: TGTGCCAGCAGCTTCAGCAGAGGAACAGATACGCAGTATTTT.

This clone was recorded once. The chain recombines TRBV5-6 with TRBJ2-3; no firm D call. CDR1 is SGHDT and CDR2 is YYEEEE in the germline V gene. This CDR3 contains 14 residues. Trimming took off 0 bases at V and 4 bases at J, with 9 bases between the two ends. As DNA, the CDR3 is TGTGCCAGCAGCTTGGATAGGCTCGCAGATACGCAGTATTTT. Encoded protein: CASSLDRLADTQYF.

This clone was counted once. CDR3 sequence reads: CASSLGTSPENEQFF. Here the CDR3 DNA reads TGTGCCAGCAGCTTAGGGACTAGCCCGGAGAATGAGCAGTTCTTC. The V call is TRBV7-2, the J call TRBJ2-1, with 8 bases lining up with TRBD2. The CDR3 is 15 residues long. Germline lookup yields CDR1 SGHTA and CDR2 FQGNSA. Trimming cost V 1 base and J 7 bases; bases outside gene matches: 6.

This sequence joins TRBV10-3 and TRBJ1-1; no firm D call. Trimming stripped 4 bases from V and 5 bases from J, with 8 bases between. The germline gives CDR1 ENHRY, CDR2 SYGVKD. This CDR3 spans 12 amino acids. CDR3 loop: CAISALATEAFF. For the CDR3, the DNA is TGTGCCATCAGTGCCCTGGCAACTGAAGCTTTCTTT.